The 29 T cell receptor beta chains below were found in one sample sequenced in a study of cytomegalovirus exposure and HLA in healthy donors. The primer mix had 60 Vbeta and 13 Jbeta primers. TCRdb keeps only in-frame clones here, not all; method: immunoSEQ multiplex PCR. The sample gives roughly 150,000 clones, roughly two thirds of which show up once; about 5.4% is in the top ten. Sequenced material: PBMCs. The receptors were gathered from a young woman in good health and CMV-seropositive.

The rearrangement links TRBV9 to TRBJ1-1; TRBD1 matches at 9 bases. From germline, CDR1 is SGDLS and CDR2 YYNGEE. The V and J ends lost 2 bases and 6 bases, in that order; junction bases with no gene match: 8. This CDR3 region has 15 residues. The chain's CDR3 is CASSVWDRAGAEAFF. DNA for the CDR3: TGTGCCAGCAGCGTTTGGGACAGGGCAGGGGCTGAAGCTTTCTTT.

The chain recombines TRBV25-1 with TRBJ1-5, with 9 bases aligning to TRBD1. This CDR3 is 15 amino acids long. The trim removed 1 base at V and 6 bases at J, leaving 4 bases unmatched. Germline CDR1 is MGHDK and CDR2 is SYGVNS. In DNA form, the CDR3 reads TGTGCCAGCAGTGAATCGGGACAGGGTGGTCAGCCCCAGCATTTT. It translates to CASSESGQGGQPQHF.

The CDR3 reads CASSRPSGPGANVLTF. The CDR3 region has the DNA TGTGCCAGCAGCCGACCGTCAGGCCCCGGGGCCAACGTCCTGACTTTC. The chain combines TRBV4-2 with TRBJ2-6; no clear D. The CDR3 contains 16 residues. V lost 4 bases, J lost 4 bases, and 14 bases lay in between. Germline CDR1 reads LGHNA; CDR2 reads YNFKEQ.

The table lists this clone with a few counts. This chain connects TRBV18 to TRBJ2-2; 7 nucleotides agree with TRBD2. Germline CDR1 reads KGHSH; CDR2 reads LQKENI. This CDR3 has 15 amino acids. With 4 bases clipped from V and 6 bases from J, the junction kept 8 bases outside the gene matches. CDR3 DNA sequence: TGTGCCAGCTCACGCGGGAGCCCGCCCGCCGGGGAGCTGTTTTTT. It encodes CASSRGSPPAGELFF.

The genes are TRBV7-3 and TRBJ2-5, with 8 bases identical to TRBD2. Germline CDR1 is SGHTA and CDR2 is FQGTGA. The CDR3 is 14 residues long. The J segment lost 1 base and the V segment lost 5 bases, leaving 3 bases of the junction unmatched. The CDR3 here is CASSRGGVQETQYF. CDR3 sequence (DNA): TGTGCCAGCAGCCGGGGGGGAGTCCAAGAGACCCAGTACTTC.

V is TRBV30 and J is TRBJ2-6; maybe TRBD2 (5 bases). Trimming pared 0 bases from V and 6 bases from J, leaving 6 bases between. The CDR3 extends over 13 amino acids. Germline CDR1 GTSNPN, CDR2 SVGIG (reference sequence). The CDR3, as DNA: TGTGCCTGGAGTGTAGGACTGGCCAACGTCCTGACTTTC. Amino acid sequence: CAWSVGLANVLTF. The full variable domain, completed using reference TRBV30 and TRBJ2-6, is SQTIHQWPATLVQPVGSPLSLECTVEGTSNPNLYWYRQAAGRGLQLLFYSVGIGQISSEVPQNLSASRPQDRQFILSSKKLLLSDSGFYLCAWSVGLANVLTFGAGSRLTVL.

The chain couples TRBV7-2 to TRBJ2-7, with a possible D match to TRBD1 (6 bases). Germline values: CDR1 SGHTA, CDR2 FQGNSA. V was shortened by 3 bases and J by 3 bases, with 12 bases between the two germline ends. The CDR3 loop spans 14 amino acids. The CDR3 DNA is TGTGCCAGCAGCTTGAGGACAGTCTACTACGAGCAGTACTTC. Translated, it gives CASSLRTVYYEQYF.

This clone turned up a few times. The chain combines TRBV5-1 with TRBJ2-3; D is possibly TRBD2 (5 bases). The CDR3 loop spans 13 amino acids. Germline CDR1 SGHRS, CDR2 YFSETQ. Trimming took off 3 bases at V and 2 bases at J, with 7 bases between the two ends. DNA of the CDR3: TGCGCCAGCAGCTCGACTATCACAGATACGCAGTATTTT. Translated, it gives CASSSTITDTQYF.

The CDR3 here is CASREGLAGAGDTQYF. In DNA, the CDR3 is TGCGCCAGCAGGGAGGGACTAGCGGGGGCCGGGGATACGCAGTATTTT. This chain links TRBV10-2 with TRBJ2-3; 14 bases line up with TRBD2. J lost 6 bases, V lost 6 bases, and 8 bases had no gene match. The CDR3 loop spans 16 amino acids. Per the germline V gene, CDR1 is WSHSY and CDR2 is SAAADI.

In this sample, this clone turned up a few times. The chain employs TRBV6-6 and TRBJ1-3; 7 nucleotides match TRBD1. The CDR3 is 16 residues long. Losses at the gene ends were 6 bases for V and 4 bases for J; bases not matched to a gene: 12. CDR1 and CDR2 (germline): MNHNY, SVGAGI (reference sequence). CDR3 loop: CASSPPQGSRGNTIYF. The DNA for the CDR3 is TGTGCCAGCAGCCCGCCACAGGGGAGTCGGGGAAACACCATATATTTT.

The chain recombines TRBV5-6 with TRBJ1-1; possibly TRBD1 for D (5 bases). Germline V gene data show CDR1 as SGHDT and CDR2 as YYEEEE. CDR3 size: 15 residues. V lost 1 base to trimming and J lost 1 base, with 11 bases between them. CDR3 residues: CASSLLGRENTEAFF. Here the CDR3 DNA reads TGTGCCAGCAGCTTGTTGGGCAGGGAGAACACTGAAGCTTTCTTT.

This clone appeared a single time. The J gene is TRBJ1-1, the V gene TRBV7-6; 11 bases align to TRBD1. V lost 4 bases and J lost 7; bases outside the gene matches: 5. CDR1 is SGHVS, CDR2 FNYEAQ, per germline. This CDR3 is 14 amino acids long. The CDR3 nucleotides are TGTGCCAGCAGCTCACCCGGGACAGGGGGTGAAGCTTTCTTT. Residues: CASSSPGTGGEAFF.

This chain connects TRBV28 to TRBJ2-2, with TRBD1 matching over 10 bases. The junction had 13 bases not matched to a gene; V was cut back by 6 bases and J by 0 bases. Per the germline V gene, CDR1 is MDHEN and CDR2 is SYDVKM. This CDR3 has 19 amino acids. The CDR3 region has the DNA TGTGCCAGCAGCGACTTAGGGACAGGGGACCGCCCGAACACCGGGGAGCTGTTTTTT. Amino acids: CASSDLGTGDRPNTGELFF.

J is TRBJ1-2 and V is TRBV6-5; D not resolved. V shed 4 bases and J shed 2 bases, with 8 bases lying between them. The CDR3 runs to 13 residues. CDR1 MNHEY and CDR2 SVGAGI come from the germline V gene. The CDR3 sequence is CASSSNRNYGYTF. DNA of the CDR3: TGTGCCAGCAGTTCTAACAGAAACTATGGCTACACCTTC.

Here the CDR3 reads CASSLMEGGYNEQFF. The DNA of the CDR3 is TGTGCCAGCAGCTTAATGGAGGGGGGGTACAATGAGCAGTTCTTC. This sequence joins TRBV7-6 and TRBJ2-1, with D perhaps matching TRBD2 (7 bases). Germline V CDR1 and CDR2: SGHVS, FNYEAQ. The CDR3 spans 15 residues. V was trimmed by 2 bases and J by 4 bases, leaving 12 bases between them.

This clone was recorded once. The V gene is TRBV7-3, the J gene TRBJ2-5; 8 bases align to TRBD1. V trimming: 5 bases; J trimming: 4 bases; junction bases outside the gene matches: 9. CDR3 length equals 15 residues. From germline, CDR1 is SGHTA and CDR2 FQGTGA. In nucleotides, the CDR3 is TGTGCCAGCAGCCCAGGACCGGACAGGGTAGAGACCCAGTACTTC. Protein sequence: CASSPGPDRVETQYF.

The chain employs TRBV5-1 and TRBJ2-2, with 15 nucleotides matching TRBD2. CDR3 length equals 18 residues. Trimming removed 3 bases from V and 3 bases from J; junction bases left unmatched: 6. CDR1 SGHRS and CDR2 YFSETQ come from the germline V gene. CDR3 in DNA: TGCGCCAGCAGCTCGGGACTAGCGGGGGGACCTTACACCGGGGAGCTGTTTTTT. This sequence encodes CASSSGLAGGPYTGELFF.

This chain links TRBV14 with TRBJ2-1; unclear D gene. Germline V gene sequence: CDR1 SGHDN, CDR2 FVKESK. V shed 3 bases and J shed 4 bases, with 7 bases lying between them. This CDR3 is built from 13 residues. CDR3 DNA sequence: TGTGCCAGCAGCCAGCGCCGGTACAATGAGCAGTTCTTC. It yields the protein CASSQRRYNEQFF.

The chain links TRBV5-1 to TRBJ2-1; TRBD2 agrees at 14 bases. The trim removed 4 bases at V and 11 bases at J, leaving 14 bases unmatched. The CDR3 is 17 amino acids. Germline V gives CDR1 SGHRS, CDR2 YFSETQ. This CDR3 reads CASSPGLAGGTPNKQFF. CDR3 nucleotide sequence: TGCGCCAGCAGCCCTGGACTAGCGGGGGGCACTCCCAACAAGCAGTTCTTC.

The V gene is TRBV7-2, the J gene TRBJ2-3; D might be TRBD2 (5 bases). The CDR3 has 14 residues. Germline loops: CDR1 SGHTA, CDR2 FQGNSA. V was pared by 4 bases and J by 0 bases, with 8 bases between. CDR3 DNA sequence: TGTGCCAGCAGCTACCAGCGGAGCACAGATACGCAGTATTTT. This sequence encodes CASSYQRSTDTQYF.

This clone has a handful of counts. The chain uses TRBV6-1 and TRBJ1-2; 9 bases match TRBD1. The CDR3 sequence is 14 residues long. Looked up from germline, CDR1 is MNHNS and CDR2 is SASEGT. The V gene end was trimmed by 7 bases and the J gene end by 8 bases; junction bases not matched to a gene: 11. The CDR3 DNA sequence: TGTGCCAGCAATACCGGGACAGGGTTGATCGGCTACACCTTC. This gives the protein CASNTGTGLIGYTF.

The chain is built from TRBV19 and TRBJ1-5; 10 bases fit TRBD1. The J segment lost 5 bases and the V segment lost 5 bases, leaving 6 bases of the junction unmatched. The CDR3 has 15 amino acids. Per germline, CDR1 LNHDA and CDR2 SQIVND (reference sequence). The DNA for the CDR3 is TGTGCCAGTAGTCTTGACAGGGGGCCCGATCAGCCCCAGCATTTT. Translating it yields CASSLDRGPDQPQHF.

In its sample, this clone was seen a few times. The V gene is TRBV7-2, the J gene TRBJ2-7, with 7 bases lining up with TRBD1. V shed 3 bases and J 6 bases; nucleotides not matched to a gene: 2. CDR1 is SGHTA and CDR2 is FQGNSA in the germline V gene. The CDR3 has 12 residues. CDR3 nucleotides: TGTGCCAGCAGCTTTGGACAGGCCGAGCAGTACTTC. It specifies CASSFGQAEQYF.

About this clone itself: The sample carries other DNA sequences with the same CDR3. The chain is built from TRBV7-2 and TRBJ2-7; the D is unclear. The germline gives CDR1 SGHTA, CDR2 FQGNSA. The CDR3 is made up of 11 amino acids. The germline V and J ends were trimmed by 3 bases and 4 bases, with 4 bases remaining between them. CDR3 protein: CASSFAYEQYF. CDR3 nucleotide sequence: TGTGCCAGCAGCTTTGCGTACGAGCAGTACTTC. Together with reference TRBV7-2 and TRBJ2-7, the CDR3 gives the full variable domain: GAGVSQSPSNKVTEKGKDVELRCDPISGHTALYWYRQSLGQGLEFLIYFQGNSAPDKSGLPSDRFSAERTGGSVSTLTIQRTQQEDSAVYLCASSFAYEQYFGPGTRLTVT.

The V gene is TRBV27, the J gene TRBJ2-7, with 14 bases lining up with TRBD2. CDR1 MNHEY and CDR2 SMNVEV come from the germline V gene (reference sequence). With 6 bases clipped from V and 7 bases from J, the junction kept 8 bases outside the gene matches. This CDR3 has 15 amino acids. CDR3 loop: CASSRLAGGPGEQYF. The CDR3 coding sequence is TGTGCCAGCAGCCGACTAGCGGGGGGGCCAGGGGAGCAGTACTTC.

The V and J genes are TRBV27 and TRBJ2-7; D is perhaps TRBD1 (6 bases). Germline values: CDR1 MNHEY, CDR2 SMNVEV (reference sequence). V was pared by 8 bases and J by 5 bases, with 13 bases between. The CDR3 sequence is 12 residues long. CDR3 residues: CASSTGFHEQYF. The CDR3 DNA follows: TGTGCCAGCTCCACAGGGTTTCACGAGCAGTACTTC.

CDR3: CAWSVGQGTSYEQYF. The CDR3 DNA sequence: TGTGCCTGGAGTGTGGGACAGGGGACCTCCTACGAGCAGTACTTC. The chain carries TRBV30 and TRBJ2-7; 10 positions agree with TRBD1. This CDR3 region has 15 residues. After removal of 0 bases from V and 0 bases from J, the junction contained 2 bases not matched to a gene. Germline V CDR1 and CDR2: GTSNPN, SVGIG (reference sequence).

The chain employs TRBV30 and TRBJ2-1; no clear D. The CDR3 is made up of 15 amino acids. V was pared by 0 bases and J by 5 bases, with 14 bases between. CDR1 and CDR2 from the germline V gene are GTSNPN and SVGIG (reference sequence). The CDR3 here is CAWSVQPANHNEQFF. The CDR3 DNA sequence: TGTGCCTGGAGTGTACAGCCCGCTAACCACAATGAGCAGTTCTTC.

With regard to this clone: The junction departs from the called germline gene at one end, perhaps through a read error. Within the sample, other DNA sequences also encode this same CDR3. The chain couples TRBV6-5 to TRBJ2-7, with a tentative D call TRBD2 (6 bases). Germline V gene sequence: CDR1 MNHEY, CDR2 SVGAGI. There are 14 residues in the CDR3. The chain's CDR3 is CASSYSGGSYEQYF. CDR3 nucleotide sequence: TGTGCCAGCAGTTACTCGGGGGGTTCCTACGAGCAATACTTC.